The following is a T cell receptor (beta chain) sequence with its context. Its matching antigen is unknown. The data belong to a study of T cell responses to AZD1222 COVID-19 vaccine. Assay used: immunoSEQ multiplex PCR; TCRdb lists only in-frame clones, some missing. Among 150,000 or so clones listed, roughly nine tenths were seen once. Study results and limitations: Spike-specific TCR depth and breadth grew after two AZD1222 doses. Donor demographics were predominantly white British with a female majority; clonal diversity may be underestimated. Close to half of all spike-specific TCRs reportedly target regions of the variants that are unmutated.

Deletions cut 1 base from V and 0 bases from J, with 7 bases between. Germline V gene sequence: CDR1 SGHTA, CDR2 FQGTGA. This CDR3 is 15 amino acids long. This clonotype was obtained from an adult in good health. The chain is built from TRBV7-3 and TRBJ2-1; D unclear. The sample was peripheral blood, taken on day 0 of MenACWY control vaccination. CDR3 loop: CASSLNPSSYNEQFF. The CDR3 nucleotides read TGTGCCAGCAGCTTAAATCCGAGCTCCTACAATGAGCAGTTCTTC.